The rows below give T cell receptor beta chains drawn from one sample of a study of blood T cell repertoires in COVID-19. Data came from immunoSEQ multiplex PCR; TCRdb stores just in-frame clones and leaves some out. Of 130,000 to 150,000 clones detected, 80% to 90% appear once; the ten largest clones hold roughly 8%. Sequencing was carried out using peripheral blood. These receptors all come from a human donor with acute or convalescent COVID-19. The donor label of this sample is uncertain. Both conserved end residues are part of each CDR3. Fields, in order: V gene, D gene, clone size, J gene, CDR3 DNA, CDR3 protein. A D gene is named only where the DNA matches it firmly. The size of a clone is reported for some rows only, either as once, few or many, or as a class for expanded clones.

TRBV4-1,.,few,TRBJ1-2,TGCGCCAGCAGCCCCGGGGGAGCGGGGAGCTATGGCTACACCTTC,CASSPGGAGSYGYTF
TRBV3-1/TRBV3-2,TRBD2,.,TRBJ2-1,TGTGCCAGCAGCCAAGGGCTAGCGGGGGGGCAGGGGGGAAATGAGCAGTTCTTC,CASSQGLAGGQGGNEQFF
TRBV5-1,TRBD2,.,TRBJ2-1,TGCGCCAGCAGCAGCGGACTAGCGGGGGGCGAGGAGCAGTTCTTC,CASSSGLAGGEEQFF
TRBV27,.,.,TRBJ1-5,TGTGCCAGCAGTTTGGCCATCGATAGCAATCAGCCCCAGCATTTT,CASSLAIDSNQPQHF
TRBV5-1,TRBD1,.,TRBJ1-1,TGCGCCAGCAGCTTCAACAGGGGAAGGGGCACTGAAGCTTTCTTT,CASSFNRGRGTEAFF
TRBV15,TRBD1,.,TRBJ1-1,TGTGCCACCAGCAGAGATCGGGACAGGGGAGCTGAAGCTTTCTTT,CATSRDRDRGAEAFF
TRBV27,.,.,TRBJ1-5,TGTGCCAGCAGTTTATCAGGGGTTCAGCCCCAGCATTTT,CASSLSGVQPQHF
TRBV7-9,.,.,TRBJ1-2,TGTGCCAGCAGCCCCAGACAGGAACTATCTAGCTACACCTTC,CASSPRQELSSYTF
TRBV4-1,TRBD2,once,TRBJ2-1,TGCGCCAGCAGCCTCCGAACGCGGGGGAGGTACAATGAGCAGTTCTTC,CASSLRTRGRYNEQFF
TRBV7-8,.,.,TRBJ1-1,TGTGCCAGCAGCTTAGTTTGGTCGGGCACTGAAGCTTTCTTT,CASSLVWSGTEAFF
TRBV29-1,TRBD2,.,TRBJ2-1,TGCAGCGTTGAGGAACTAGCGGGGGGGAATGAGCAGTTCTTC,CSVEELAGGNEQFF
TRBV18,.,once,TRBJ1-2,TGTGCCAGCTCCGACTCGTGGACAGATGGCTACACCTTC,CASSDSWTDGYTF
TRBV29-1,.,.,TRBJ1-4,TGCAGCGCTCGGATGGGGGGAGGCGAAAAACTGTTTTTT,CSARMGGGEKLFF
TRBV5-1,.,.,TRBJ1-2,TGCGCCAGCAGCTTGTCACCTACGGACTATGGCTACACCTTC,CASSLSPTDYGYTF
TRBV6-1,.,.,TRBJ1-5,TGTGCCAGCAGTGAAGACAGATCTCAGCCCCAGCATTTT,CASSEDRSQPQHF
TRBV30,.,.,TRBJ1-2,TGTGCCTGGAGTGTAATACGGGGCTATGGCTACACCTTC,CAWSVIRGYGYTF
TRBV5-1,.,.,TRBJ2-7,TGCGCCAGCAGTGGATCTAGCCCCTACGAGCAGTACTTC,CASSGSSPYEQYF
TRBV5-1,TRBD1,.,TRBJ1-6,TGCGCCAGCAGCTTGGTAAGGGACAGGGGTAAACCCCTCCACTTT,CASSLVRDRGKPLHF
TRBV30,.,.,TRBJ1-3,TGTGCCTGGAGTCCCCCCCTCGGGTTTTCTGGAAACACCATATATTTT,CAWSPPLGFSGNTIYF
TRBV6-5,.,.,TRBJ1-4,TGTGCCAGCACGACAGCCACGAATGAAAAACTGTTTTTT,CASTTATNEKLFF
TRBV5-1,TRBD1,.,TRBJ1-5,TGCGCCAGCAGCTCTACAGGGGGCAGGCAGCCCCAGCATTTT,CASSSTGGRQPQHF
TRBV7-6,TRBD2,.,TRBJ2-3,TGTGCCAGCAGCTTATATGGCGGGAGGATGACAGATACGCAGTATTTT,CASSLYGGRMTDTQYF
TRBV24-1,.,.,TRBJ2-2,TGTGCCACCAGTGATTCCCAGACAGGTGCCGGGGAGCTGTTTTTT,CATSDSQTGAGELFF
TRBV9,.,.,TRBJ1-2,TGTGCCAGCAGCGTTGGGGGTGGGCAGGGGCTTGCCTATGGCTACACCTTC,CASSVGGGQGLAYGYTF
TRBV7-9,TRBD1,.,TRBJ1-3,TGTGCCAGCAGCCCCGGGACAGGGGGCGCGAGTGGAAACACCATATATTTT,CASSPGTGGASGNTIYF
TRBV5-6,TRBD1,many,TRBJ2-3,TGTGCCAGCAGCCCCCCCAGGGGACAGGGCTCGCTCAGGTATACGCAGTATTTT,CASSPPRGQGSLRYTQYF